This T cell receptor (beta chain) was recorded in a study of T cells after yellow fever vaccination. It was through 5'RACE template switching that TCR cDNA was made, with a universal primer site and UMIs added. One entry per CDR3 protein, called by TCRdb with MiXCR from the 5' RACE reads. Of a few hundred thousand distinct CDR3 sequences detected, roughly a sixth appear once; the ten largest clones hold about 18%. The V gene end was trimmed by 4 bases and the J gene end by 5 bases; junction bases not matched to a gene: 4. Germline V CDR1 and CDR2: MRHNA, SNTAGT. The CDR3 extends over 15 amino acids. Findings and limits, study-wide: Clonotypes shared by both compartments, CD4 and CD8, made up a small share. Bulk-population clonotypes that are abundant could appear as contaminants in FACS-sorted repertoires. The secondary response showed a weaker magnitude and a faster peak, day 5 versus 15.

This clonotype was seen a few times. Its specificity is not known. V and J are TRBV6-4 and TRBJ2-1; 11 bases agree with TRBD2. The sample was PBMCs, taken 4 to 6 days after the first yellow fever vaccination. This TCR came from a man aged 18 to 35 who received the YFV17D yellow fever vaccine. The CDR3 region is CASSVGLADHNEQFF. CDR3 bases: TGTGCCAGCAGTGTGGGACTAGCGGACCACAATGAGCAGTTCTTC.